The clone carrying this T cell receptor (beta chain) was observed a handful of times. The repertoire was sequenced with immunoSEQ multiplex PCR; TCRdb's copy has only in-frame clones and lacks some. Among fewer than 100,000 clones listed, 82% were seen once. This sample was taken from a study of control samples from healthy donors and cancer patients. The receptor was isolated from a man aged 55 to 69 in good health. The specimen was blood.

As DNA, the CDR3 is TGTGCCAGCAGCTCGGGGTTCTACGAGCAGTACTTC. Protein sequence: CASSSGFYEQYF. This rearrangement joins TRBV5-8 to TRBJ2-7; possible D gene TRBD2, 5 bases. Trimming took off 3 bases at V and 3 bases at J, with 7 bases between the two ends. The length of the CDR3 is 12 residues. Germline V gene data show CDR1 as SGHTS and CDR2 as YDEGEE.